Listed below are T cell receptor beta chains from one sample, sequenced in a study of Ad26.COV2.S vaccination and SARS-CoV-2 variants. Profiling relied on immunoSEQ multiplex PCR, and the TCRdb table lists in-frame clones only, not all of them. The repertoire holds about 350,000 clones, with 92% as singletons. The source material was peripheral blood, sampled after recovery from COVID-19. The source is a human donor who had recovered from COVID-19. Both conserved end residues are part of each CDR3. The order of the fields is CDR3 length, V gene, J gene, CDR3 protein.

16	TRBV6-5	TRBJ1-1	CASSYSSGQTITEAFF
14	TRBV6-5	TRBJ1-6	CASSGSSYNSPLHF
14	TRBV10-1	TRBJ1-4	CASSESGGVEKLFF
14	TRBV5-4	TRBJ2-3	CASSPLGTMDTQYF
12	TRBV7-9	TRBJ1-4	CASSFSGGKLFF
15	TRBV9	TRBJ2-1	CASSVSGSSYNEQFF
14	TRBV9	TRBJ2-2	CASSSQGMDGELFF
15	TRBV5-8	TRBJ1-5	CASSFTDLSNQPQHF
12	TRBV24-1	TRBJ2-1	CASGGEGNEQFF
15	TRBV5-4	TRBJ1-3	CASSSGGGSGNTIYF
14	TRBV28	TRBJ2-7	CASIPSNRDYEQYF
20	TRBV5-4	TRBJ1-5	CASSSSPGPPQPYSNQPQHF
12	TRBV6-2/TRBV6-3	TRBJ1-6	CASSYDSVGLHF
13	TRBV6-6	TRBJ1-5	CASFGDYNQPQHF
14	TRBV7-8	TRBJ1-1	CASSLDGSGPEAFF
13	TRBV5-4	TRBJ1-1	CASRQSRQGKAFF
15	TRBV27	TRBJ2-3	CASSFQRGRTDTQYF
16	TRBV7-9	TRBJ2-2	CASSIPGTTNTGELFF
12	TRBV6-5	TRBJ2-3	CASSPRADTQYF
14	TRBV6-5	TRBJ1-2	CASSYSSMSYGYTF
15	TRBV4-1	TRBJ2-7	CASSQVHRSSYEQYF
13	TRBV27	TRBJ2-7	CASSRDAGDEQYF
13	TRBV7-9	TRBJ2-7	CASSNQITYEQYF
15	TRBV6-1	TRBJ1-2	CASSEALPDLGGYTF
11	TRBV5-1	TRBJ2-7	CASSSDYEQYF
20	TRBV4-1	TRBJ2-2	CASSQPIGTSGGKNTGELFF
11	TRBV11-2	TRBJ2-7	CASSSSYEQYF
14	TRBV27	TRBJ1-1	CASSPRREGTEAFF
13	TRBV7-9	TRBJ1-3	CASSRSGGNTIYF
16	TRBV18	TRBJ1-4	CASSPLAGTGDEKLFF
14	TRBV7-2	TRBJ2-3	CASSSQGLFDTQYF
14	TRBV9	TRBJ1-2	CASSPQDSPYGYTF
12	TRBV7-8	TRBJ1-2	CASSSPGGGYTF
13	TRBV12-3/TRBV12-4	TRBJ1-5	CASRSDRGGPQHF
16	TRBV5-1	TRBJ1-1	CASSVRQAPLNTEAFF
16	TRBV5-1	TRBJ1-3	CASSPWDTRSGNTIYF
13	TRBV2	TRBJ1-2	CASSPPLTFGYTF
15	TRBV9	TRBJ2-5	CASSVGDRDQETQYF
13	TRBV21-1	TRBJ1-1	CASSKAGLRRAFF
15	TRBV28	TRBJ2-7	CASRTRGPNPGEQYF
15	TRBV6-2/TRBV6-3	TRBJ1-2	CASSYERQGVYGYTF
13	TRBV29-1	TRBJ2-1	CSVEEQINNEQFF